This TCR beta chain was documented in a study of blood T cells in healthy people across ages. Study background: There was about one barcoded beta molecule captured by template switching per two T cells.

The individuals who served as donors were healthy Caucasians living in Russia, aged roughly 6 to 95. With a J-beta primer mix and a sample-barcoded 5' primer, a second PCR ran about 7 to 12 cycles. TCRdb passed the 5' RACE reads through MiXCR, listing each CDR3 protein once. The table records over 600,000 distinct CDR3 sequences, 40% to 45% of them present only once. Trimming pared 6 bases from V and 4 bases from J, leaving 13 bases between. Germline CDR1 and CDR2: MNHEY and SVGEGT. CDR3 length: 14 residues. Study results and caveats: Researchers deemed the diversity estimates from one million T cells underestimates.

Turning to this clonotype: What it recognizes is unknown.

This receptor was taken from a man older than 75 in good health. The material sequenced was blood. The chain joins TRBV6-2 or TRBV6-3 to TRBJ1-5; the D gene is possibly TRBD1 (6 bases). CDR3 sequence reads: CASSGGQRNQPQHF. Written as DNA, the CDR3 is TGTGCCAGCAGCGGCGGACAGCGAAATCAGCCCCAGCATTTT.